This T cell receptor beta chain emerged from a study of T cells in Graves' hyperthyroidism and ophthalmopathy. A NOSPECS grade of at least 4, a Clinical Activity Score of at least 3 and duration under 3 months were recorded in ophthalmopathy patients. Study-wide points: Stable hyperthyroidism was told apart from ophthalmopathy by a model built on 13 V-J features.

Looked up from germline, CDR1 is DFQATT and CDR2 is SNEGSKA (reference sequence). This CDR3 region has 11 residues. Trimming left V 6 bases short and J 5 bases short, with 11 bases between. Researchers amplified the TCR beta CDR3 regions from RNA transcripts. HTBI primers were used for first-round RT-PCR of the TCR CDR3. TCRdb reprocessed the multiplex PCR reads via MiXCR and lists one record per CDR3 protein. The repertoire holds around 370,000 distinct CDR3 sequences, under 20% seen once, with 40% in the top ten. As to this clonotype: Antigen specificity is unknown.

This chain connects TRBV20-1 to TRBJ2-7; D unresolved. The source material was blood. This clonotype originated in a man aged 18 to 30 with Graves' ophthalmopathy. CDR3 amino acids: CSASPGHEQYF. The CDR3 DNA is TGCAGTGCCTCCCCCGGCCACGAGCAGTACTTC.